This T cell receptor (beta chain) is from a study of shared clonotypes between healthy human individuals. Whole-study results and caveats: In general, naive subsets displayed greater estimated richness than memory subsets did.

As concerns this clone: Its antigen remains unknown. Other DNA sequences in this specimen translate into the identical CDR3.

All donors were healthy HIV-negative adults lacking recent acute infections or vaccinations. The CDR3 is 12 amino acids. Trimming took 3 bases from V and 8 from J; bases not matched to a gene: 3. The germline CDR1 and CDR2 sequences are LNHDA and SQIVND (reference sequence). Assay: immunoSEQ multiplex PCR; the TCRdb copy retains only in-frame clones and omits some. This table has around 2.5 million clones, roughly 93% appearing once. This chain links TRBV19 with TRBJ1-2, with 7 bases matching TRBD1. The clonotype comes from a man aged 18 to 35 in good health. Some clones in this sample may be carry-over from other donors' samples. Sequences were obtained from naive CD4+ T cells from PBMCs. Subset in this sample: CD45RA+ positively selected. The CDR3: CASSIGGGGYTF. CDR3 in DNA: TGTGCCAGTAGTATTGGAGGGGGCGGCTACACCTTC. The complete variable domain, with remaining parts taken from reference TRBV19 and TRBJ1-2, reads DGGITQSPKYLFRKEGQNVTLSCEQNLNHDAMYWYRQDPGQGLRLIYYSQIVNDFQKGDIAEGYSVSREKKESFPLTVTSAQKNPTAFYLCASSIGGGGYTFGSGTRLTVV.